The 28 T cell receptor beta chains below come from one sample, sequenced in a study of OX40 agonist ivuxolimab in advanced cancers. Assay used: immunoSEQ multiplex PCR; TCRdb lists only in-frame clones, some missing. The table has about 54,000 clones, about 90% seen once. The sample was CD4+ or CD8+ T cells sorted from blood, taken in a trial of the OX40 agonist ivuxolimab. The receptors come from an adult with an advanced solid tumor such as melanoma, head and neck, liver or kidney cancer.

The chain has TRBV10-3 and TRBJ2-3; 13 bases are shared with TRBD2. J gave up 1 base and V 10 bases, and 8 bases lay outside the gene matches. CDR3 length: 16 amino acids. Germline V CDR1 and CDR2: ENHRY, SYGVKD. As DNA, the CDR3 is TGTGCCACTGGACTAGCGGGAGAGGGTGGCACAGATACGCAGTATTTT. Protein: CATGLAGEGGTDTQYF.

V usage is TRBV6-1 and J usage is TRBJ2-5; the D gene could be TRBD1 or TRBD2 (5 bases each). Looked up from germline, CDR1 is MNHNS and CDR2 is SASEGT. V was shortened by 1 base and J by 4 bases, with 10 bases between the two germline ends. CDR3 length equals 14 residues. This CDR3 reads CASSEGERGETQYF. In DNA, the CDR3 is TGTGCCAGCAGTGAAGGGGAGAGGGGAGAGACCCAGTACTTC.

The V and J genes are TRBV6-5 and TRBJ2-5; D is possibly TRBD2 (5 bases). The CDR3 runs to 13 residues. The ends were cut back, 2 bases at V and 4 bases at J, with 8 bases in the middle. Germline V gives CDR1 MNHEY, CDR2 SVGAGI. CDR3: CASSYRGRETQYF. In DNA, the CDR3 is TGTGCCAGCAGTTACAGAGGGCGAGAGACCCAGTACTTC.

The chain employs TRBV7-9 and TRBJ2-3, with a tentative D call TRBD1 (5 bases). CDR3 length: 13 residues. The germline V gene encodes CDR1 SEHNR and CDR2 FQNEAQ (reference sequence). Trimming took off 7 bases at V and 3 bases at J, with 11 bases between the two ends. Here the CDR3 DNA reads TGTGCCAGCACTAAAGGGGTTACAGATACGCAGTATTTT. Translated: CASTKGVTDTQYF. Looking up the rest from reference TRBV7-9 and TRBJ2-3 gives the full variable domain: DTGVSQNPRHKITKRGQNVTFRCDPISEHNRLYWYRQTLGQGPEFLTYFQNEAQLEKSRLLSDRFSAERPKGSFSTLEIQRTEQGDSAMYLCASTKGVTDTQYFGPGTRLTVL.

DNA for the CDR3: TGTGCCAGCAGCGATGATAGCGGGAGAAGCCACGAGCAGTACTTC. This encodes CASSDDSGRSHEQYF. The rearrangement links TRBV7-9 to TRBJ2-7, with 9 bases matching TRBD2. J was trimmed by 5 bases and V by 5 bases; bases with no gene match: 10. The CDR3 length is 15 residues. Germline V lookup: CDR1 SEHNR, CDR2 FQNEAQ (reference sequence).

The rearrangement joins TRBV19 to TRBJ1-6, with TRBD1 matching over 9 bases. The germline V gene encodes CDR1 LNHDA and CDR2 SQIVND (reference sequence). The J segment lost 8 bases and the V segment lost 5 bases, leaving 10 bases of the junction unmatched. The CDR3 runs 16 residues. CDR3 nucleotides: TGTGCCAGTAGTTCCTGGGGACAGGGTCGTGATTCACCCCTCCACTTT. It translates to CASSSWGQGRDSPLHF.

This chain links TRBV5-1 with TRBJ2-7, with D maybe TRBD1 (6 bases). The CDR3 consists of 14 residues. V was cut by 4 bases and J by 5 bases, with 16 bases left in between. Germline V gene sequence: CDR1 SGHRS, CDR2 YFSETQ. CDR3 sequence (DNA): TGCGCCAGCAGCCTCGCAGGGGCGATCAACGAGCAGTACTTC. The encoded protein is CASSLAGAINEQYF.

The V gene is TRBV5-6, the J gene TRBJ2-5, with TRBD1 identical over 7 bases. The DNA end lines up better with TRBJ2-7; the J call may be wrong. The CDR3 extends over 16 amino acids. CDR1 SGHDT and CDR2 YYEEEE come from the germline V gene. CDR3 nucleotides: TGTGCCAGCACCCCACCCCCCGGGCAGGGGGCCTACGAGCAGTACTTC. Amino acids: CASTPPPGQGAYEQYF.

The chain is built from TRBV15 and TRBJ2-7, with 7 nucleotides matching TRBD1. CDR1 and CDR2 from the germline V gene are LNHNV and YYDKDF (reference sequence). The CDR3 consists of 17 residues. The trim removed 0 bases at V and 3 bases at J, leaving 11 bases unmatched. CDR3 loop: CATSRDRTGLMGYEQYF. The CDR3 region has the DNA TGTGCCACCAGCAGAGATCGGACAGGCCTAATGGGCTACGAGCAGTACTTC.

This clone was observed once. This chain joins TRBV11-2 and TRBJ2-2; D gene uncertain. CDR3 size: 13 residues. With 2 bases removed from V and 6 bases from J, the gap between germline ends came to 7 bases. CDR1 and CDR2 from the germline V gene are SGHAT and FQNNGV. CDR3 in amino acids: CASSLTRAGELFF. CDR3 sequence (DNA): TGTGCCAGCAGCTTAACCCGAGCCGGGGAGCTGTTTTTT. Full variable domain (missing parts from reference TRBV11-2 and TRBJ2-2): EAGVAQSPRYKIIEKRQSVAFWCNPISGHATLYWYQQILGQGPKLLIQFQNNGVVDDSQLPKDRFSAERLKGVDSTLKIQPAKLEDSAVYLCASSLTRAGELFFGEGSRLTVL.

The V and J genes are TRBV6-5 and TRBJ2-1, with 12 bases aligning to TRBD2. This CDR3 spans 15 amino acids. Looked up from germline, CDR1 is MNHEY and CDR2 is SVGAGI. With V trimmed by 6 bases and J by 7 bases, 7 bases remained unmatched. CDR3 in DNA: TGTGCCAGCAGGAAACTAGCGGGAGGAGGTAATGAGCAGTTCTTC. Translating gives CASRKLAGGGNEQFF.

Concerning this clone: One end of the junction is discordant with germline, which a read error may explain. This chain connects TRBV10-3 to TRBJ1-2, with 7 positions matching TRBD1. The germline CDR1 and CDR2 sequences are ENHRY and SYGVKD. This CDR3 is 16 amino acids long. CDR3 DNA: TGTGCCATCAGGAGCACGGGACAGAGATCTGACTATGGCTACATCTTC. It codes for CAIRSTGQRSDYGYIF.

DNA for the CDR3: TGTGCCAGCAGTGGAAAGGGGAATACTGAAGCTTTCTTT. Protein sequence: CASSGKGNTEAFF. This chain uses TRBV6-6 with TRBJ1-1, with a tentative D call TRBD1 (5 bases). The V end lost 5 bases, the J end lost 5 bases, and 12 bases lay between the germline ends. The CDR3 loop spans 13 amino acids. Germline assignment: CDR1 MNHNY and CDR2 SVGAGI (reference sequence).

The V call is TRBV2, the J call TRBJ2-3; the D is unclear. CDR1 is SNHLY, CDR2 FYNNEI, per germline. Trimming cost V 4 bases and J 3 bases, with 11 bases left between them. This CDR3 comprises 14 residues. The CDR3 region has the DNA TGTGCCAGCAGTGTATCTCAGATTACAGATACGCAGTATTTT. It specifies CASSVSQITDTQYF.

V and J are TRBV4-1 and TRBJ1-1; 8 nucleotides match TRBD1. Losses at the gene ends were 5 bases for V and 1 base for J; bases not matched to a gene: 6. The germline V gene has CDR1 MGHRA and CDR2 YSYEKL. CDR3 length: 15 amino acids. The CDR3 DNA sequence: TGCGCCAGCAGCAACGCCGACAGGGGGAACACTGAAGCTTTCTTT. Its protein is CASSNADRGNTEAFF.

The rearrangement joins TRBV5-4 to TRBJ2-5; TRBD2 matches 10 bases. The CDR3 has 14 residues. Per the germline V gene, CDR1 is SGHNT and CDR2 is YYREEE (reference sequence). J was trimmed by 4 bases and V by 3 bases; bases with no gene match: 3. The CDR3 protein is CASSSSGSGETQYF. The CDR3 coding sequence is TGTGCCAGCAGCTCTAGCGGGAGCGGAGAGACCCAGTACTTC.

J is TRBJ1-6 and V is TRBV5-1, with TRBD1 matching over 9 bases. The CDR3 totals 15 residues. Germline CDR1 and CDR2: SGHRS and YFSETQ. Trimming cost V 1 base and J 8 bases; bases outside gene matches: 4. CDR3 region: CASSLRGQGDSPLHF. The CDR3 coding sequence is TGCGCCAGCAGCTTGAGGGGACAGGGTGATTCACCCCTCCACTTT.

The genes are TRBV4-2 and TRBJ2-1, with 9 bases matching TRBD2. Germline trimming cut 1 base from V and 9 bases from J; bases unmatched to any gene: 7. The germline gives CDR1 LGHNA, CDR2 YNFKEQ. The length of the CDR3 is 15 residues. The CDR3 protein is CASSQVVSGRGEQFF. The DNA of the CDR3 is TGTGCCAGCAGCCAAGTGGTTAGCGGGAGAGGTGAGCAGTTCTTC.

This chain connects TRBV7-9 to TRBJ2-7, with TRBD2 matching over 11 bases. The CDR3 consists of 17 residues. V was clipped by 0 bases and J by 5 bases; unmatched bases: 9. Looked up from germline, CDR1 is SEHNR and CDR2 is FQNEAQ (reference sequence). The CDR3 nucleotides read TGTGCCAGCAGCTTAGCTACTACTAGCGGGAGCTCGAACGAGCAGTACTTC. Its translation: CASSLATTSGSSNEQYF.

The chain couples TRBV14 to TRBJ2-7; 8 bases fit TRBD2. This CDR3 is 15 amino acids long. V gave up 1 base and J gave up 3 bases; unmatched junction bases: 5. Germline CDR1 reads SGHDN; CDR2 reads FVKESK. The CDR3 DNA is TGTGCCAGCAGCCAAGTAGGTAGCGGGAACTACGAGCAGTACTTC. Its protein product is CASSQVGSGNYEQYF.

This clone showed up just once. The gene calls are TRBV7-2 and TRBJ2-5; unclear D gene. Germline loops: CDR1 SGHTA, CDR2 FQGNSA. Between the trimmed V and J ends, which lost 8 bases and 2 bases, there was a span of 9 bases. CDR3 length equals 12 residues. CDR3 nucleotides: TGTGCCAGCGCCGGCGGACAAGAGACCCAGTACTTC. Its protein is CASAGGQETQYF.

This clone was observed a single time. The V gene is TRBV9, the J gene TRBJ2-1; 9 bases line up with TRBD2. Germline V gene data show CDR1 as SGDLS and CDR2 as YYNGEE. This CDR3 spans 16 amino acids. V was pared by 5 bases and J by 7 bases, with 13 bases of the junction left unmatched. This CDR3 is CASSPPGAGGVNEQFF. CDR3 sequence (DNA): TGTGCCAGCAGTCCACCTGGAGCGGGAGGAGTGAATGAGCAGTTCTTC. Drawing the rest from reference TRBV9 and TRBJ2-1, the complete variable domain is DSGVTQTPKHLITATGQRVTLRCSPRSGDLSVYWYQQSLDQGLQFLIQYYNGEERAKGNILERFSAQQFPDLHSELNLSSLELGDSALYFCASSPPGAGGVNEQFFGPGTRLTVL.

The chain combines TRBV5-1 with TRBJ2-1; D not resolved. V was cut by 4 bases and J by 0 bases, with 11 bases left in between. The germline CDR1 and CDR2 sequences are SGHRS and YFSETQ. CDR3 length equals 15 residues. The CDR3 region has the DNA TGCGCCAGCAGCCTTGAAGACGGCTCCTACAATGAGCAGTTCTTC. This sequence encodes CASSLEDGSYNEQFF.

The chain uses TRBV6-1 and TRBJ1-1, with D possibly being TRBD1 (5 bases). CDR1 MNHNS and CDR2 SASEGT come from the germline V gene. The CDR3 has 15 amino acids. Deletions cut 2 bases from V and 2 bases from J, with 12 bases between. The CDR3 sequence is CASSEITGLNTEAFF. The CDR3, as DNA: TGTGCCAGCAGTGAAATCACAGGACTAAACACTGAAGCTTTCTTT.

The V call is TRBV4-2, the J call TRBJ1-3; no firm D call. CDR1 and CDR2 from the germline V gene are LGHNA and YNFKEQ. CDR3 length equals 13 residues. Trimming removed 1 base at V and 1 base at J, with 2 bases between. The CDR3, as DNA: TGTGCCAGCAGCCAAGGTTCTGGAAACACCATATATTTT. Its translation is CASSQGSGNTIYF.

This clone was counted a few times. V is TRBV15 and J is TRBJ1-2, with D possibly matching TRBD1 (5 bases). The germline V gene encodes CDR1 LNHNV and CDR2 YYDKDF (reference sequence). The ends were cut back, 0 bases at V and 4 bases at J, with 12 bases in the middle. The CDR3 consists of 15 residues. This CDR3 reads CATSRDPSGGYGYTF. The CDR3 bases are TGTGCCACCAGCAGAGATCCCTCGGGGGGCTATGGCTACACCTTC.

J is TRBJ2-3 and V is TRBV28, with no clear D. Trimming took off 4 bases at V and 0 bases at J, with 17 bases between the two ends. The germline CDR1 and CDR2 sequences are MDHEN and SYDVKM. CDR3 length: 17 amino acids. The CDR3 region is CASSSPWLGESTDTQYF. The CDR3, as DNA: TGTGCCAGCAGTTCCCCTTGGTTGGGCGAAAGCACAGATACGCAGTATTTT.

CDR3 DNA: TGCAGCGTTGATGGTAGCACAGATACGCAGTATTTT. Translation: CSVDGSTDTQYF. This chain joins TRBV29-1 and TRBJ2-3, with unresolved D. The germline V gene has CDR1 SQVTM and CDR2 ANQGSEA. CDR3 length: 12 amino acids. Trimming removed 3 bases at V and 0 bases at J, with 4 bases between.